These 9 T cell receptor beta chains share one sample of origin, sequenced in a study of Ad26.COV2.S vaccination and SARS-CoV-2 variants. Only in-frame clones appear in the TCRdb table, and some are missing; sequencing was by immunoSEQ multiplex PCR. Among 450,000 to 550,000 clones listed, around 89% were seen once. Treatment given: roughly 20 received Ad26.COV2.S at low or high dose, single or two shots; a few received placebo; per-sample allocation not given. It was on day 63 after the first vaccine or placebo injection that samples were taken. Sample: peripheral blood, taken in a trial of Ad26.COV2.S vaccine versus placebo. These TCRs come from a person between 18 and 60 years old who received the Ad26.COV2.S COVID-19 vaccine or a placebo.

V gene TRBV19 combines with J gene TRBJ2-7; 16 bases align to TRBD2. CDR1 is LNHDA, CDR2 SQIVND, per germline (reference sequence). V dropped 3 bases and J dropped 4; count of bases not matched to a gene: 0. The length of the CDR3 is 15 residues. Here the CDR3 DNA reads TGTGCCAGTAGTATGGGACTAGCGGGAGGGTACGAGCAGTACTTC. Protein: CASSMGLAGGYEQYF.

V gene TRBV5-5 combines with J gene TRBJ2-7; D remains unclear. Germline V lookup: CDR1 SGHKS, CDR2 YYEKEE (reference sequence). The ends were cut back, 1 base at V and 2 bases at J, with 4 bases in the middle. The CDR3 length is 12 residues. The CDR3: CASSLYAYEQYF. CDR3 nucleotides: TGTGCCAGCAGCTTGTATGCCTACGAGCAGTACTTC.

This clone was counted between two and nine times. This rearrangement joins TRBV6-5 to TRBJ1-1, with D possibly TRBD1 on 5 matching bases. Trimming cost V 0 bases and J 0 bases, with 8 bases left between them. The CDR3 extends over 15 amino acids. The germline V gene encodes CDR1 MNHEY and CDR2 SVGAGI. Written as DNA, the CDR3 is TGTGCCAGCAGTTACTCCATGACAGTGAACACTGAAGCTTTCTTT. Amino acid sequence: CASSYSMTVNTEAFF.

The chain links TRBV9 to TRBJ2-7; 9 nucleotides agree with TRBD2. CDR1 and CDR2 from the germline V gene are SGDLS and YYNGEE. The CDR3 contains 15 residues. V lost 3 bases, J lost 5 bases, and 9 bases stayed unmatched. The CDR3 region is CASSDGSGRFNEQYF. CDR3 nucleotides: TGTGCCAGCAGCGATGGTAGCGGGAGATTCAACGAGCAGTACTTC.

The chain joins TRBV10-3 to TRBJ1-1; D gene ambiguous. The CDR3 has 14 residues. CDR1 and CDR2 from the germline V gene are ENHRY and SYGVKD. Trimming shortened V by 0 bases and J by 1 base, and 6 bases separated the two germline ends. CDR3 protein: CAISESSANTEAFF. The CDR3 region has the DNA TGTGCCATCAGTGAGTCGTCAGCGAACACTGAAGCTTTCTTT.

The V call is TRBV28, the J call TRBJ2-5; unclear D gene. The V gene lost 5 bases and the J gene lost 3 bases, with 4 bases spanning the gap. Germline CDR1 is MDHEN and CDR2 is SYDVKM. This CDR3 is 11 amino acids long. This chain's CDR3 is CASSRKETQYF. CDR3 coding DNA: TGTGCCAGCAGTCGTAAAGAGACCCAGTACTTC.

The chain couples TRBV6-4 to TRBJ1-1; possibly TRBD1 for D (5 bases). The CDR3 consists of 14 residues. V was trimmed by 6 bases and J by 2 bases, leaving 13 bases between them. Germline values: CDR1 MRHNA, CDR2 SNTAGT. CDR3 bases: TGTGCCAGCAGAGAGGAGGGGTTCAACACTGAAGCTTTCTTT. This codes for CASREEGFNTEAFF.

The rearrangement uses TRBV9 and TRBJ2-1; 10 nucleotides align to TRBD2. There are 15 residues in the CDR3. V gave up 3 bases and J gave up 2 bases; unmatched junction bases: 2. Germline lookup yields CDR1 SGDLS and CDR2 YYNGEE. CDR3 sequence: CASSAGLAAYNEQFF. For the CDR3, the DNA is TGTGCCAGCAGCGCCGGACTAGCGGCCTACAATGAGCAGTTCTTC. The full variable domain, completed using reference TRBV9 and TRBJ2-1, is DSGVTQTPKHLITATGQRVTLRCSPRSGDLSVYWYQQSLDQGLQFLIQYYNGEERAKGNILERFSAQQFPDLHSELNLSSLELGDSALYFCASSAGLAAYNEQFFGPGTRLTVL.

The chain joins TRBV7-2 to TRBJ2-1; 8 bases are a match to TRBD2. V lost 3 bases and J lost 8; bases outside the gene matches: 15. There are 17 residues in the CDR3. Germline-derived CDR1 and CDR2 are SGHTA and FQGNSA. The CDR3 coding sequence is TGTGCCAGCAGCTTCCGCGGGAGGCTGGTTTCGGGTGATGAGCAGTTCTTC. This translates into CASSFRGRLVSGDEQFF.